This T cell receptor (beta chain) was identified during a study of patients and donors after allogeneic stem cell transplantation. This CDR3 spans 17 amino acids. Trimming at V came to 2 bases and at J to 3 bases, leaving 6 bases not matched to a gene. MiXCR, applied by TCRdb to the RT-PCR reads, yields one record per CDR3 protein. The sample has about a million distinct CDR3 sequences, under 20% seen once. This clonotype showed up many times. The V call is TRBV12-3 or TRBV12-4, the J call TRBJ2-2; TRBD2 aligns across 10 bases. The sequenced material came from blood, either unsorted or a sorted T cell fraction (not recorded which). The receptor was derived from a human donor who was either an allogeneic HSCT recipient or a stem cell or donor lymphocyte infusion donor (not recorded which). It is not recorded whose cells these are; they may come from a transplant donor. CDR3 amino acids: CASSLSLAGAYTGELFF. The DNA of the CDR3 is TGTGCCAGCAGTTTAAGCCTAGCGGGAGCCTACACCGGGGAGCTGTTTTTT.